These 24 T cell receptor beta chains came from one sample sequenced in a study of beta chain features in type 1 diabetes. Findings and caveats of the study: Shorter TCRB CDR3s, moderately but significantly so, marked every one of the four CD4+ subsets in Type 1 diabetes patients.

Expressed TCRB transcripts got sequenced, as all isolated RNA was reverse transcribed. Assay used: immunoSEQ multiplex PCR; TCRdb lists only in-frame clones, some missing. The table has about 390,000 clones, 8% to 10% seen once; the top ten hold around 0.66%. No antigen has been assigned to these receptors. Sequences were obtained from central memory CD4+ T cells from blood. The receptors were gathered from a man under 40 with type 1 diabetes.

This clone was observed a few times. The chain employs TRBV4-3 and TRBJ1-5; 10 nucleotides match TRBD1. The germline CDR1 and CDR2 sequences are LGHNA and YSLEER. The CDR3 totals 15 residues. After removal of 3 bases from V and 3 bases from J, the junction contained 2 bases not matched to a gene. The CDR3 reads CASSQGQGYNQPQHF. DNA for the CDR3: TGCGCCAGCAGCCAGGGACAGGGGTACAATCAGCCCCAGCATTTT.

The chain's CDR3 is CASSLALVTSYNEQFF. CDR3 nucleotide sequence: TGTGCCAGCAGCTTAGCGCTAGTAACGTCCTACAATGAGCAGTTCTTC. The rearrangement links TRBV7-2 to TRBJ2-1, with no clear D. The CDR3 has 16 amino acids. CDR1 SGHTA and CDR2 FQGNSA come from the germline V gene. Trimming pared 0 bases from V and 1 base from J, leaving 10 bases between.

In the case of this clone: Relative to the germline gene, one junction end is altered; a read error may explain this. The CDR3 protein is CAISGWLEETQYF. DNA for the CDR3: TGTGCCATCAGTGGATGGCTAGAGGAGACCCAGTACTTC. This chain links TRBV6-6 with TRBJ2-5; D is unclear. CDR1 and CDR2 (germline): MNHNY, SVGAGI (reference sequence). The CDR3 spans 13 residues.

This clone turned up a few times. J is TRBJ1-1 and V is TRBV18, with D hard to call. Per germline, CDR1 KGHSH and CDR2 LQKENI. The CDR3 spans 13 residues. V was cut by 4 bases and J by 3 bases, with 9 bases left in between. CDR3 sequence reads: CASSHGGHTEAFF. DNA of the CDR3: TGTGCCAGCTCACATGGAGGGCACACTGAAGCTTTCTTT.

The rearrangement joins TRBV28 to TRBJ2-3, with TRBD2 matching 7 bases. The V gene's germline CDR1 is MDHEN and CDR2 SYDVKM. J was trimmed by 4 bases and V by 7 bases; bases with no gene match: 8. CDR3 length equals 14 residues. Here the CDR3 reads CASTPLAGADTQYF. CDR3 DNA: TGTGCCAGCACCCCGCTGGCGGGGGCAGATACGCAGTATTTT.

Only a few counts were recorded for this clone. This sequence joins TRBV5-1 and TRBJ2-1; 13 nucleotides align to TRBD2. Germline V CDR1 and CDR2: SGHRS, YFSETQ. V trimming: 0 bases; J trimming: 7 bases; junction bases outside the gene matches: 1. This CDR3 has 15 amino acids. The CDR3 spells CASSLGLAGGNEQFF. The CDR3 coding sequence is TGCGCCAGCAGCTTGGGACTAGCGGGAGGAAATGAGCAGTTCTTC. Combining the CDR3 with reference TRBV5-1 and TRBJ2-1 gives the whole variable domain KAGVTQTPRYLIKTRGQQVTLSCSPISGHRSVSWYQQTPGQGLQFLFEYFSETQRNKGNFPGRFSGRQFSNSRSEMNVSTLELGDSALYLCASSLGLAGGNEQFFGPGTRLTVL.

The V and J genes are TRBV4-2 and TRBJ2-2, with D possibly TRBD1 on 6 matching bases. V was cut by 6 bases and J by 2 bases, with 7 bases left in between. The CDR3 is 13 amino acids. Germline loops: CDR1 LGHNA, CDR2 YNFKEQ. This CDR3 is CASRGGNTGELFF. The CDR3 DNA sequence: TGTGCCAGCAGAGGGGGTAACACCGGGGAGCTGTTTTTT.

This clone was found a few times. J is TRBJ2-3 and V is TRBV7-2; D may be TRBD2 (6 bases). CDR3 length: 15 amino acids. Germline-derived CDR1 and CDR2 are SGHTA and FQGNSA. V dropped 2 bases and J dropped 3 bases, with 12 bases sitting between them. In nucleotides, the CDR3 is TGTGCCAGCAGCTTATGGCCTAGCGAAACAGATACGCAGTATTTT. This sequence encodes CASSLWPSETDTQYF.

This clone has just a few counts. A far bigger clonotype differs at one base, so this is likely a read error. The chain employs TRBV5-1 and TRBJ2-1; no definite D call. From germline, CDR1 is SGHRS and CDR2 YFSETQ. Deletions cut 1 base from V and 7 bases from J, with 3 bases between. The CDR3 covers 11 residues. The CDR3 DNA sequence: TGCGCCAGCAGCTTGATGAATGAGCAGTTCTTC. It translates to CASSLMNEQFF. Variable domain in full (rest from reference TRBV5-1 and TRBJ2-1): KAGVTQTPRYLIKTRGQQVTLSCSPISGHRSVSWYQQTPGQGLQFLFEYFSETQRNKGNFPGRFSGRQFSNSRSEMNVSTLELGDSALYLCASSLMNEQFFGPGTRLTVL.

This clone was seen a few times. One end of the junction does not line up with germline, which may come from a read error. This rearrangement joins TRBV5-3 to TRBJ2-4, with D perhaps TRBD2 (5 bases). TRBV5-3 is annotated as an ORF whose role is uncertain. The CDR3 contains 12 residues. The CDR3 reads CASSLGVNIQYF. CDR3 nucleotides: TGTGCCAGCAGCTTGGGAGTGAACATTCAGTACTTC.

The chain joins TRBV7-9 to TRBJ2-5, with D unresolved. The CDR3 spans 15 residues. V was cut by 2 bases and J by 4 bases, with 14 bases left in between. Germline-derived CDR1 and CDR2 are SEHNR and FQNEAQ (reference sequence). CDR3 sequence reads: CASSLRRREGETQYF. In nucleotides, the CDR3 is TGTGCCAGCAGCTTAAGGCGAAGGGAAGGAGAGACCCAGTACTTC.

This clone was recorded at least ten times. This chain connects TRBV7-8 to TRBJ2-2; TRBD2 agrees at 13 bases. The V segment lost 2 bases and the J segment 2 bases; nucleotides outside the gene matches: 8. The CDR3 runs 19 residues. From germline, CDR1 is SGHVS and CDR2 FQNEAQ. CDR3 region: CASSLRVTSGRTNTGELFF. CDR3 bases: TGTGCCAGCAGCTTACGGGTGACTAGCGGGAGGACTAACACCGGGGAGCTGTTTTTT.

The chain has TRBV5-1 and TRBJ2-2; D possibly uses TRBD1 or TRBD2 (5 bases each). The V end was cut by 3 bases, the J end by 2 bases, with 14 bases between. This CDR3 has 16 residues. The germline V gene encodes CDR1 SGHRS and CDR2 YFSETQ. The CDR3 region has the DNA TGCGCCAGCAGCTCCGGGACCTGGGTTAACACCGGGGAGCTGTTTTTT. As protein: CASSSGTWVNTGELFF.

This clone has only a few counts. The CDR3 reads CASSLNEQFF. For the CDR3, the DNA is TGTGCCAGCAGTCTCAATGAGCAGTTCTTC. The chain carries TRBV28 and TRBJ2-1; D call uncertain. CDR1 and CDR2 from the germline V gene are MDHEN and SYDVKM. V shed 5 bases and J shed 6 bases, with 2 bases lying between them. This CDR3 is built from 10 residues. Full variable domain (outside the CDR3, taken from reference TRBV28 and TRBJ2-1): DVKVTQSSRYLVKRTGEKVFLECVQDMDHENMFWYRQDPGLGLRLIYFSYDVKMKEKGDIPEGYSVSREKKERFSLILESASTNQTSMYLCASSLNEQFFGPGTRLTVL.

Regarding this clone: Here the CDR3 omits its conserved ending phenylalanine or tryptophan, so a read error is the likely source. The chain combines TRBV10-3 with TRBJ2-7, with a weak D call TRBD2 (6 bases). Germline CDR1 ENHRY, CDR2 SYGVKD. The CDR3 runs to 12 residues. V was pared by 8 bases and J by 4 bases, with 12 bases between. The CDR3 sequence is CAISREKYEQYL. Here the CDR3 DNA reads TGTGCCATCTCCCGGGAGAAGTACGAGCAGTACCTC.

This clone has more than one count but fewer than ten. DNA for the CDR3: TGTGCCTGGAGAGGGGGAAGCGGGGAGCTGTTTTTT. Amino acids: CAWRGGSGELFF. The rearrangement links TRBV30 to TRBJ2-2; a weak D match, TRBD1 (6 bases). The length of the CDR3 is 12 residues. Trimming took 3 bases from V and 7 from J, leaving 9 bases between them. Germline V gives CDR1 GTSNPN, CDR2 SVGIG (reference sequence). Full variable domain (remainder filled in from reference TRBV30 and TRBJ2-2): SQTIHQWPATLVQPVGSPLSLECTVEGTSNPNLYWYRQAAGRGLQLLFYSVGIGQISSEVPQNLSASRPQDRQFILSSKKLLLSDSGFYLCAWRGGSGELFFGEGSRLTVL.

This clone has only a few counts. The chain couples TRBV4-1 to TRBJ2-1; D not certain. CDR1 MGHRA and CDR2 YSYEKL come from the germline V gene. This CDR3 spans 13 amino acids. The germline V and J ends were trimmed by 0 bases and 15 bases, with 15 bases remaining between them. In nucleotides, the CDR3 is TGCGCCAGCAGCCAAGAAACCCCAGGAATGCCGTTCTTC. Amino acids: CASSQETPGMPFF.

The chain is built from TRBV27 and TRBJ1-5; D is undetermined. Germline CDR1 reads MNHEY; CDR2 reads SMNVEV (reference sequence). With 3 bases removed from V and 5 bases from J, the gap between germline ends came to 8 bases. There are 13 residues in the CDR3. For the CDR3, the DNA is TGTGCCAGCAGTTTGATATCGGATCAGCCCCAGCATTTT. It encodes CASSLISDQPQHF.

This clone was counted only a few times. The gene calls are TRBV25-1 and TRBJ1-5; the D is unclear. The germline CDR1 and CDR2 sequences are MGHDK and SYGVNS. Trimming shortened V by 3 bases and J by 5 bases, and 8 bases separated the two germline ends. The CDR3 spans 13 residues. CDR3 coding DNA: TGTGCCAGCAGTGATGGACCCTATCAGCCCCAGCATTTT. It yields the protein CASSDGPYQPQHF.

A few counts support this clone. This rearrangement joins TRBV5-1 to TRBJ2-5, with D uncertain. With 2 bases removed from V and 5 bases from J, the gap between germline ends came to 16 bases. Germline CDR1 reads SGHRS; CDR2 reads YFSETQ. The CDR3 is 15 amino acids. CDR3 bases: TGCGCCAGCAGCTTAGCCTCTCAGGTGGTGGAGACCCAGTACTTC. Its translation: CASSLASQVVETQYF.

This clone has ten or more counts. This chain connects TRBV23-1 to TRBJ2-5, with D uncertain. TRBV23-1 is an ORF; its function is uncertain. The CDR3 length is 15 residues. Trimming removed 2 bases at V and 1 base at J, with 11 bases between. CDR3 sequence reads: CASSQALRTQETQYF. In DNA, the CDR3 is TGCGCCAGCAGTCAAGCTCTCCGGACCCAAGAGACCCAGTACTTC.

The sample holds a few counts of this clone. A read error is likely here: a far larger clone is one base away. The V gene is TRBV25-1, the J gene TRBJ2-7; no definite D call. The germline CDR1 and CDR2 sequences are MGHDK and SYGVNS. Trimming took off 4 bases at V and 7 bases at J, with 14 bases between the two ends. This CDR3 spans 13 amino acids. CDR3 in DNA: TGTGCCAGCAGTGGCCGCGACGGACGGGAGCAGTACTTC. It codes for CASSGRDGREQYF.

V and J are TRBV5-1 and TRBJ2-5; 8 bases align to TRBD1. The CDR3 runs to 14 residues. Germline V gene sequence: CDR1 SGHRS, CDR2 YFSETQ. With 3 bases clipped from V and 3 bases from J, the junction kept 4 bases outside the gene matches. The chain's CDR3 is CASSSGGAKETQYF. For the CDR3, the DNA is TGCGCCAGCAGCTCAGGGGGCGCGAAAGAGACCCAGTACTTC.

This rearrangement joins TRBV4-2 to TRBJ1-4; 9 bases map to TRBD1. Trimming removed 0 bases from V and 8 bases from J; junction bases left unmatched: 4. Germline V gene data show CDR1 as LGHNA and CDR2 as YNFKEQ. There are 15 residues in the CDR3. For the CDR3, the DNA is TGTGCCAGCAGCCAAGACCCGACAGGGGGAGAAAAACTGTTTTTT. This translates into CASSQDPTGGEKLFF.